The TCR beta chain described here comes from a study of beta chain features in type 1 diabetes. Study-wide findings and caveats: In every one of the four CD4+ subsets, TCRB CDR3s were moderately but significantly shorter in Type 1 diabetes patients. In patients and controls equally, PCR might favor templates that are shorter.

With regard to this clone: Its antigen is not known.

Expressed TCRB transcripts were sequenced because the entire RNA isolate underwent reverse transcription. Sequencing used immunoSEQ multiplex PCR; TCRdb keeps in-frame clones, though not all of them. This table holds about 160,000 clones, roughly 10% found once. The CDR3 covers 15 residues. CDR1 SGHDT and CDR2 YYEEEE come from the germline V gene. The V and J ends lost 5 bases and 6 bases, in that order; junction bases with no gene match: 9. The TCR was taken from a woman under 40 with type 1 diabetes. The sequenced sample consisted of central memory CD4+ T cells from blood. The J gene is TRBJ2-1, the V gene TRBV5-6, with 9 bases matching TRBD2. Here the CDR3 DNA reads TGTGCCAGCAGTCGGTTAGGGACTAGCAGCAATGAGCAGTTCTTC. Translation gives CASSRLGTSSNEQFF.